A single sample gave rise to the 13 T cell receptor beta chains below, sequenced in a study of CD8 T cells in ankylosing spondylitis. Study conclusions and caveats: Seven to nine highly homologous variants made up a TCR beta motif, and this motif appeared characteristic of ankylosing spondylitis blood.

TCRdb recomputed calls from the 5' RACE reads with MiXCR, one row per CDR3 protein. Of more than 500,000 distinct CDR3 sequences listed, 5.3% are singletons. For these receptors, no antigen is known. What was sequenced was blood, either unsorted or a sorted T cell fraction (not recorded which). All receptors derive from a male donor with ankylosing spondylitis.

The rearrangement links TRBV11-1 to TRBJ2-5; D may be TRBD2 (5 bases). This CDR3 is built from 12 residues. Trimming pared 5 bases from V and 6 bases from J, leaving 10 bases between. CDR1 SGHAT and CDR2 FQDESV come from the germline V gene (reference sequence). The CDR3 DNA sequence: TGTGCCAGCAGCCCTAGCCGGAAGACCCAGTACTTC. Protein sequence: CASSPSRKTQYF.

The J gene is TRBJ2-3, the V gene TRBV20-1, with 8 bases lining up with TRBD2. CDR1 is DFQATT, CDR2 SNEGSKA, per germline (reference sequence). Losses at the gene ends were 5 bases for V and 5 bases for J; bases not matched to a gene: 9. CDR3 length equals 14 residues. The DNA for the CDR3 is TGCAGTGCTGCCTCAGCGGGGGCCTTAGATACGCAGTATTTT. Translating it yields CSAASAGALDTQYF.

There are many counts of this clonotype. The rearrangement links TRBV12-3 or TRBV12-4 to TRBJ1-4; D call uncertain. The CDR3 is 15 amino acids. Trimming removed 1 base at V and 0 bases at J, with 6 bases between. DNA for the CDR3: TGTGCCAGCAGTTTAGTAATTCCAACTAATGAAAAACTGTTTTTT. Translation: CASSLVIPTNEKLFF.

This clonotype appeared a few times. The chain has TRBV2 and TRBJ2-7, with 9 positions matching TRBD2. CDR3 size: 14 residues. V trimming: 8 bases; J trimming: 2 bases; junction bases outside the gene matches: 7. Per germline, CDR1 SNHLY and CDR2 FYNNEI. The CDR3 DNA sequence: TGTGCCAGCGCACCGGGACTAGCAACCTACGAGCAGTACTTC. This gives the protein CASAPGLATYEQYF.

In this sample, this clonotype turned up many times. The V call is TRBV27, the J call TRBJ1-1; tentative D call: TRBD1 (6 bases). Trimming removed 2 bases from V and 1 base from J, with 11 bases in between. The CDR3 length is 15 residues. The germline V gene encodes CDR1 MNHEY and CDR2 SMNVEV (reference sequence). CDR3 bases: TGTGCCAGCAGTTTAAATGCAGGGGAGAACACTGAAGCTTTCTTT. This encodes CASSLNAGENTEAFF.

This clonotype appeared many times. The chain joins TRBV6-2 or TRBV6-3 to TRBJ1-1, with 7 positions matching TRBD1. Germline-derived CDR1 and CDR2 are MNHEY and SVGEGT. The CDR3 sequence is 17 residues long. The V segment lost 4 bases and the J segment 1 base; nucleotides outside the gene matches: 12. CDR3 amino acids: CASSFPKQRQGNTEAFF. The CDR3 nucleotides read TGTGCCAGCAGTTTCCCTAAGCAAAGACAGGGGAACACTGAAGCTTTCTTT.

This clonotype was seen ten or more times. The chain carries TRBV18 and TRBJ2-3; D uncertain. Trimming took 5 bases from V and 3 from J, leaving 15 bases between them. Germline values: CDR1 KGHSH, CDR2 LQKENI. The CDR3 is 15 amino acids. Here the CDR3 DNA reads TGTGCCAGCTCATCGACTGGCCCCTTTACAGATACGCAGTATTTT. Its translation is CASSSTGPFTDTQYF. Filled out from reference TRBV18 and TRBJ2-3, the complete variable domain reads NAGVMQNPRHLVRRRGQEARLRCSPMKGHSHVYWYRQLPEEGLKFMVYLQKENIIDESGMPKERFSAEFPKEGPSILRIQQVVRGDSAAYFCASSSTGPFTDTQYFGPGTRLTVL.

This clonotype was recorded many times. The chain employs TRBV10-3 and TRBJ2-7; 14 bases match TRBD2. Unmatched junction bases numbered 10, after V lost 3 bases and J lost 12 bases. Germline V CDR1 and CDR2: ENHRY, SYGVKD. This CDR3 is 15 amino acids long. CDR3 protein: CAISDRFGTSGSGYF. Written as DNA, the CDR3 is TGTGCCATCAGTGACCGGTTTGGGACTAGCGGGAGTGGGTACTTC.

This clonotype showed up many times. This chain connects TRBV11-2 to TRBJ1-1, with 8 bases identical to TRBD1. Unmatched junction bases numbered 8, after V lost 5 bases and J lost 3 bases. Germline V gene lookup returns CDR1 SGHAT and CDR2 FQNNGV. The CDR3 is 15 residues long. The CDR3 DNA follows: TGTGCCAGCAGCCCGCGGACAGGGAGGGACACTGAAGCTTTCTTT. Encoded protein: CASSPRTGRDTEAFF.

V and J are TRBV20-1 and TRBJ2-6; perhaps TRBD1 as D (6 bases). The CDR3 runs to 15 residues. Trimming stripped 6 bases from V and 0 bases from J, with 12 bases between. Germline lookup yields CDR1 DFQATT and CDR2 SNEGSKA (reference sequence). CDR3 in amino acids: CSAHDRNSGANVLTF. The DNA for the CDR3 is TGCAGTGCCCACGACAGGAACTCTGGGGCCAACGTCCTGACTTTC.

This clonotype was found a few times. This chain connects TRBV29-1 to TRBJ1-2, with 7 bases that match TRBD1. The V gene end was trimmed by 6 bases and the J gene end by 4 bases; junction bases not matched to a gene: 2. Germline lookup yields CDR1 SQVTM and CDR2 ANQGSEA. This CDR3 has 11 residues. CDR3 DNA: TGCAGCGTCCAGGGGGGCTATGGCTACACCTTC. It translates to CSVQGGYGYTF.

Many counts were recorded for this clonotype. V usage is TRBV5-1 and J usage is TRBJ2-3; no reliable D call. Germline-derived CDR1 and CDR2 are SGHRS and YFSETQ. The CDR3 runs to 15 residues. Trimming stripped 2 bases from V and 6 bases from J, with 16 bases between. In nucleotides, the CDR3 is TGCGCCAGCAGCTTTCGAGACCTCGATAGGGATACGCAGTATTTT. This translates into CASSFRDLDRDTQYF.

This clonotype was detected many times. The chain has TRBV29-1 and TRBJ1-1; no clear D gene. Trimming took off 3 bases at V and 4 bases at J, with 12 bases between the two ends. The V gene's germline CDR1 is SQVTM and CDR2 ANQGSEA. CDR3 length equals 13 residues. The CDR3 reads CSVETPWGTEAFF. The CDR3 nucleotides read TGCAGCGTTGAGACACCCTGGGGCACTGAAGCTTTCTTT. Supplemented by reference TRBV29-1 and TRBJ1-1, the full variable domain reads SAVISQKPSRDICQRGTSLTIQCQVDSQVTMMFWYRQQPGQSLTLIATANQGSEATYESGFVIDKFPISRPNLTFSTLTVSNMSPEDSSIYLCSVETPWGTEAFFGQGTRLTVV.